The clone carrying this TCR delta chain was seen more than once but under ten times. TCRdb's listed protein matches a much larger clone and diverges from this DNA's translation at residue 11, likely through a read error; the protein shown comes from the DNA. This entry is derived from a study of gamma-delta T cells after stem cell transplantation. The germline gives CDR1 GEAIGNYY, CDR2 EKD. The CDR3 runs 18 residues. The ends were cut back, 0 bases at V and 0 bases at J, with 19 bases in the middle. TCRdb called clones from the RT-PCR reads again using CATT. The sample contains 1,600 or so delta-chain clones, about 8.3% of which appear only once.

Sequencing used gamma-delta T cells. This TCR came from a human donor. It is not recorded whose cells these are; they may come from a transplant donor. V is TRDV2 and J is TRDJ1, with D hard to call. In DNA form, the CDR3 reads TGTGCCTGTGACACCTTGTCCGGTCCCTCTGCATACACCGATAAACTCATCTTT. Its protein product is CACDTLSGPSAYTDKLIF.